A selection of T cell receptor beta chains follows, all from one sample in a study of CD8 T cells in ankylosing spondylitis. One entry per CDR3 protein results from TCRdb running MiXCR on the 5' RACE reads. The sample contains roughly 280,000 distinct CDR3 sequences, around 19% of which appear only once. The sample comprised blood, either unsorted or a sorted T cell fraction (not recorded which). These receptors all come from a male donor with ankylosing spondylitis or in good health (not recorded which). The CDR3 runs from the conserved cysteine through the conserved F or W. Size values are once, few and many counts, or a class for expanded clones, and some rows have none.

>TRBJ2-6|TRBV5-5|.
CASSLEGRAGANVLTF
>TRBJ2-6|TRBV29-1|few
CSVDPGPGANVLTF
>TRBJ1-4|TRBV10-3|.
CTISESTPGRLFF
>TRBJ2-3|TRBV12-3/TRBV12-4|.
CASTSFSGGITDTQYF
>TRBJ2-5|TRBV27|.
CASSGLAGGAQYF
>TRBJ2-5|TRBV9|few
CASSVGTLSQETQYF
>TRBJ2-5|TRBV11-2|.
CASSPMTARAETQYF
>TRBJ2-5|TRBV3-1|many
CASSHQGQYSFSQYF
>TRBJ1-1|TRBV10-3|.
CAISERDRDNTEAFF
>TRBJ2-3|TRBV5-6|many
CASSLPEGRPSTDTQYF
>TRBJ2-1|TRBV9|few
CASSVAVQGVQFF
>TRBJ2-3|TRBV4-1|.
CASSQDKGALTDTQYF
>TRBJ2-2|TRBV10-2|few
CASRVDRPSFGELFF
>TRBJ2-4|TRBV12-3/TRBV12-4|.
CASSFWSGALAKNIQYF
>TRBJ1-2|TRBV3-1|few
CASSQSPRGGNYGYTF
>TRBJ2-3|TRBV6-5|few
CASSYSRTGADTQYF
>TRBJ2-3|TRBV9|few
CASSGRDRDGAGVEDTQYF
>TRBJ1-5|TRBV30|.
CAWSPRGTGTNQPQHF
>TRBJ1-1|TRBV5-5|few
CASSFTGAHTEAFF
>TRBJ1-1|TRBV5-1|.
CASSLSGKNTEAFF
>TRBJ1-3|TRBV7-6|.
CASSLVQAGNTIYF
>TRBJ1-4|TRBV3-1|.
CASSQDRDRTNEKLFF
>TRBJ2-1|TRBV11-2|few
CASEVGTLTLNEQFF
>TRBJ1-1|TRBV25-1|few
CASSDAARGRTEAFF
>TRBJ2-1|TRBV4-2|.
CASSRTFDNEQFF
>TRBJ1-3|TRBV29-1|.
CSAEGAGNTIYF
>TRBJ2-1|TRBV6-2/TRBV6-3|few
CASSYGGGGAFLQQFF
>TRBJ2-3|TRBV12-3/TRBV12-4|.
CASSLALGGFTDTQYF
>TRBJ1-6|TRBV15|.
CATSRDFPVTRDSPLHF